The 25 T cell receptor beta chains below were found in one sample sequenced in a study of blood T cell repertoires in COVID-19. The protocol was immunoSEQ multiplex PCR, while the TCRdb copy is restricted to in-frame clones and leaves out a portion. The sample includes about 220,000 clones, just over 85% of them seen just once. Source material: PBMCs or T cells enriched from blood (not recorded which). These receptors originate from a woman aged 45 to 65 with acute COVID-19.

The V gene is TRBV19, the J gene TRBJ1-4, with D tentatively TRBD1 (6 bases). This CDR3 is 13 amino acids long. The V gene lost 10 bases and the J gene lost 8 bases, with 17 bases spanning the gap. Germline V CDR1 and CDR2: LNHDA, SQIVND (reference sequence). Here the CDR3 DNA reads TGTGCCACACGAGGGGGTGGAATCGAAAAACTGTTTTTT. Its translation is CATRGGGIEKLFF.

This chain connects TRBV28 to TRBJ1-3; D is ambiguous. V lost 3 bases, J lost 0 bases, and 9 bases lay in between. The CDR3 is made up of 15 amino acids. Germline assignment: CDR1 MDHEN and CDR2 SYDVKM. CDR3: CASSFGLISGNTIYF. The CDR3 coding sequence is TGTGCCAGCAGTTTCGGACTGATCTCTGGAAACACCATATATTTT.

This chain uses TRBV5-1 with TRBJ1-5; 9 bases agree with TRBD1. V trimming: 4 bases; J trimming: 4 bases; junction bases outside the gene matches: 6. This CDR3 contains 15 residues. Germline lookup yields CDR1 SGHRS and CDR2 YFSETQ. The CDR3 nucleotides read TGCGCCAGCAGCATTACAGGGGGCCGGAATCAGCCCCAGCATTTT. Protein product: CASSITGGRNQPQHF.

V gene TRBV4-1 combines with J gene TRBJ1-4, with D tentatively TRBD1 (5 bases). From germline, CDR1 is MGHRA and CDR2 YSYEKL. CDR3 length: 14 residues. Trimming shortened V by 7 bases and J by 6 bases, and 15 bases separated the two germline ends. CDR3 nucleotides: TGCGCCAGCACCAAGGCAGGGTTTGATGAAAAACTGTTTTTT. Its translation: CASTKAGFDEKLFF.

This clone showed up just a few times. This CDR3 reads CATGLAGGEQYF. CDR3 in DNA: TGTGCCACTGGGCTAGCGGGAGGCGAGCAGTACTTC. The rearrangement joins TRBV7-9 to TRBJ2-7; 11 bases are a match to TRBD2. With 10 bases clipped from V and 6 bases from J, the junction kept 5 bases outside the gene matches. This CDR3 contains 12 residues. Per the germline V gene, CDR1 is SEHNR and CDR2 is FQNEAQ (reference sequence).

The chain has TRBV20-1 and TRBJ2-7; the match to TRBD2 covers 12 bases. Trimming took 3 bases from V and 3 from J; bases not matched to a gene: 12. Germline-derived CDR1 and CDR2 are DFQATT and SNEGSKA (reference sequence). This CDR3 comprises 17 residues. CDR3 residues: CSASDPSGRGNYYEQYF. The CDR3 bases are TGCAGTGCTAGTGATCCTAGCGGGAGGGGGAACTACTACGAGCAGTACTTC.

This chain joins TRBV18 and TRBJ1-2; 9 bases match TRBD1. This CDR3 has 18 amino acids. Germline CDR1 is KGHSH and CDR2 is LQKENI. V gave up 2 bases and J gave up 4 bases; unmatched junction bases: 14. The CDR3 spells CASSPNVVSGTGIYGYTF. Here the CDR3 DNA reads TGTGCCAGCTCACCAAACGTAGTCTCCGGGACAGGGATCTATGGCTACACCTTC. The whole variable domain, filled in from reference TRBV18 and TRBJ1-2, reads NAGVMQNPRHLVRRRGQEARLRCSPMKGHSHVYWYRQLPEEGLKFMVYLQKENIIDESGMPKERFSAEFPKEGPSILRIQQVVRGDSAAYFCASSPNVVSGTGIYGYTFGSGTRLTVV.

As to this clone: Other DNA sequences in this specimen translate into the identical CDR3. The chain carries TRBV29-1 and TRBJ2-5; 10 bases are shared with TRBD1. V shed 6 bases, J shed 5 bases, and the junction held 3 bases outside the gene matches. The germline gives CDR1 SQVTM, CDR2 ANQGSEA. The CDR3 extends over 12 amino acids. The CDR3, as DNA: TGCAGCGTGGACAGGGGGGGGGAGACCCAGTACTTC. This gives the protein CSVDRGGETQYF.

The rearrangement joins TRBV3-1 (or the pseudogene TRBV3-2) to TRBJ2-7, with D possibly TRBD1 on 6 matching bases. The CDR3 spans 14 residues. CDR1 LGHDT and CDR2 YNNKEL come from the germline V gene (reference sequence). V was clipped by 1 base and J by 2 bases, with 9 bases between them. The CDR3 loop reads CASSQGTAPYEQYF. DNA of the CDR3: TGTGCCAGCAGCCAAGGGACAGCTCCCTACGAGCAGTACTTC.

The CDR3 is CASRSPTRAPYEQYF. The CDR3 DNA is TGTGCCAGCAGATCACCCACTCGTGCCCCCTACGAGCAGTACTTC. This sequence joins TRBV28 and TRBJ2-7; no clear D gene. V lost 6 bases and J lost 2, with 17 bases in between. This CDR3 is built from 15 residues. Germline V lookup: CDR1 MDHEN, CDR2 SYDVKM.

The chain links TRBV9 to TRBJ2-2; TRBD2 aligns across 10 bases. The CDR3 runs to 19 residues. V was clipped by 0 bases and J by 5 bases; unmatched bases: 13. CDR1 and CDR2 (germline): SGDLS, YYNGEE. CDR3 amino acids: CASSVGLAGASWGTGELFF. The CDR3 region has the DNA TGTGCCAGCAGCGTAGGGCTAGCGGGAGCCTCATGGGGGACCGGGGAGCTGTTTTTT. Based on the CDR3 plus reference TRBV9 and TRBJ2-2, the full variable domain is DSGVTQTPKHLITATGQRVTLRCSPRSGDLSVYWYQQSLDQGLQFLIQYYNGEERAKGNILERFSAQQFPDLHSELNLSSLELGDSALYFCASSVGLAGASWGTGELFFGEGSRLTVL.

V usage is TRBV28 and J usage is TRBJ1-5; no clear D gene. The CDR3 has 15 residues. Trimming stripped 3 bases from V and 9 bases from J, with 18 bases between. Germline CDR1 is MDHEN and CDR2 is SYDVKM. The CDR3 DNA reads as TGTGCCAGCAGTTTCCCCGAGACACCTCGGCGGCCCCAGCATTTT. Amino acid sequence: CASSFPETPRRPQHF. The full variable domain, in which reference TRBV28 and TRBJ1-5 provide the parts outside the CDR3, is DVKVTQSSRYLVKRTGEKVFLECVQDMDHENMFWYRQDPGLGLRLIYFSYDVKMKEKGDIPEGYSVSREKKERFSLILESASTNQTSMYLCASSFPETPRRPQHFGDGTRLSIL.

The table lists this clone with a count of one. This CDR3 reads CASSLSGLAASTDTQYF. In DNA form, the CDR3 reads TGTGCCAGCAGTTTATCGGGACTAGCGGCGAGCACAGATACGCAGTATTTT. The chain carries TRBV28 and TRBJ2-3, with 11 bases lining up with TRBD2. Trimming at V came to 1 base and at J to 0 bases, leaving 3 bases not matched to a gene. This CDR3 has 17 residues. Germline V lookup: CDR1 MDHEN, CDR2 SYDVKM.

The chain links TRBV19 to TRBJ1-1; weak D call: TRBD1 (6 bases). Looked up from germline, CDR1 is LNHDA and CDR2 is SQIVND (reference sequence). Trimming took 5 bases from V and 1 from J, leaving 14 bases between them. The CDR3 is 15 amino acids. The CDR3 DNA follows: TGTGCCAGTAGTCCAATTGACAGGCCGAACACTGAAGCTTTCTTT. Its protein is CASSPIDRPNTEAFF. Combining the CDR3 with reference TRBV19 and TRBJ1-1 gives the whole variable domain DGGITQSPKYLFRKEGQNVTLSCEQNLNHDAMYWYRQDPGQGLRLIYYSQIVNDFQKGDIAEGYSVSREKKESFPLTVTSAQKNPTAFYLCASSPIDRPNTEAFFGQGTRLTVV.

The chain couples TRBV21-1 to TRBJ2-7; TRBD2 is taken as the D call from the table, unchecked against the DNA. TRBV21-1 is listed as a pseudogene. This CDR3 has 13 residues. The CDR3 sequence is CASSKGSPDEQYF. The CDR3 coding sequence is TGTGCCAGCAGCAAAGGTTCCCCGGACGAGCAGTACTTC.

The chain combines TRBV18 with TRBJ2-2; 7 bases agree with TRBD2. The CDR3 sequence is 15 residues long. V shed 3 bases and J 4 bases; nucleotides not matched to a gene: 5. CDR1 and CDR2 (germline): KGHSH, LQKENI. Here the CDR3 reads CASSPAGEVTGELFF. The CDR3 nucleotides read TGTGCCAGCTCACCGGCGGGAGAAGTCACCGGGGAGCTGTTTTTT.

This sequence joins TRBV12-3 or TRBV12-4 and TRBJ1-1; possibly TRBD1 for D (6 bases). This CDR3 is 12 amino acids long. Trimming pared 6 bases from V and 6 bases from J, leaving 11 bases between. The CDR3, as DNA: TGTGCCAGCAGCTCCAGGACAGCTGAAGCTTTCTTT. Its protein product is CASSSRTAEAFF.

This clone was seen a few times. The V call is TRBV7-2, the J call TRBJ1-3, with D uncertain. From germline, CDR1 is SGHTA and CDR2 FQGNSA. There are 15 residues in the CDR3. With 5 bases removed from V and 2 bases from J, the gap between germline ends came to 13 bases. The CDR3 loop is CASSPHESTGNTIYF. The CDR3 DNA follows: TGTGCCAGCAGCCCCCACGAGTCGACTGGAAACACCATATATTTT.

The chain combines TRBV6-5 with TRBJ1-2; D gene ambiguous. V lost 1 base and J lost 0, with 12 bases in between. CDR1 is MNHEY, CDR2 SVGAGI, per germline. This CDR3 is 16 amino acids long. This chain's CDR3 is CASSYLGGHTNYGYTF. DNA of the CDR3: TGTGCCAGCAGTTACTTAGGCGGGCACACTAACTATGGCTACACCTTC.

This sequence joins TRBV27 and TRBJ2-7; 7 bases are shared with TRBD1. This CDR3 spans 15 amino acids. Trimming took 6 bases from V and 2 from J; bases not matched to a gene: 10. Germline V gene data show CDR1 as MNHEY and CDR2 as SMNVEV (reference sequence). DNA of the CDR3: TGTGCCAGCAGACAAGGAAGGGGGCTAACCTACGAGCAGTACTTC. Amino acid sequence: CASRQGRGLTYEQYF.

The J gene is TRBJ1-2, the V gene TRBV3-1 (or the pseudogene TRBV3-2); D call uncertain. CDR1 and CDR2 (germline): LGHDT, YNNKEL (reference sequence). Trimming took off 0 bases at V and 2 bases at J, with 13 bases between the two ends. The CDR3 totals 16 residues. DNA for the CDR3: TGTGCCAGCAGCCAAGATCTGTCGGAGAGAAACTATGGCTACACCTTC. Translating gives CASSQDLSERNYGYTF.

This CDR3 reads CARVGGGSVYEQYF. Here the CDR3 DNA reads TGTGCCAGGGTGGGAGGGGGTTCCGTCTACGAGCAGTACTTC. The chain is built from TRBV19 and TRBJ2-7; D may be TRBD2 (7 bases). CDR1 is LNHDA and CDR2 is SQIVND in the germline V gene (reference sequence). V was cut by 9 bases and J by 3 bases, with 18 bases left in between. This CDR3 is 14 amino acids long. The full variable domain, in which reference TRBV19 and TRBJ2-7 provide the parts outside the CDR3, is DGGITQSPKYLFRKEGQNVTLSCEQNLNHDAMYWYRQDPGQGLRLIYYSQIVNDFQKGDIAEGYSVSREKKESFPLTVTSAQKNPTAFYLCARVGGGSVYEQYFGPGTRLTVT.

The genes are TRBV19 and TRBJ1-1; 8 positions agree with TRBD1. This CDR3 has 15 amino acids. The ends lost 7 bases at V and 0 bases at J; junction bases unmatched: 7. Germline assignment: CDR1 LNHDA and CDR2 SQIVND (reference sequence). The CDR3 here is CASTDRGLMNTEAFF. The CDR3 DNA follows: TGTGCCAGTACTGACAGGGGACTTATGAACACTGAAGCTTTCTTT.

The V and J genes are TRBV7-3 and TRBJ2-2, with a possible D match to TRBD2 (7 bases). The CDR3 extends over 16 amino acids. Looked up from germline, CDR1 is SGHTA and CDR2 is FQGTGA. Trimming removed 7 bases at V and 2 bases at J, with 17 bases between. CDR3 DNA sequence: TGTGCCAGCACCACGACGGGGGGCATTAACACCGGGGAGCTGTTTTTT. Protein product: CASTTTGGINTGELFF.

The chain joins TRBV24-1 to TRBJ2-5; D possibly corresponds to TRBD1 (5 bases). V lost 4 bases and J lost 7, with 21 bases in between. The germline CDR1 and CDR2 sequences are KGHDR and SFDVKD. This CDR3 is built from 16 residues. In DNA form, the CDR3 reads TGTGCCACCAGTGACAGGACACTGGAAAGAAGGGGGACCCAGTACTTC. Residues: CATSDRTLERRGTQYF.